This T cell receptor beta chain appears in the sequencing data of a study of T cells in Graves' hyperthyroidism and ophthalmopathy. Worth noting for this clonotype: What it binds is unknown.

Study observations and caveats: The model foresaw ophthalmopathy a median roughly 6 months prior to onset.

Amplified TCR beta CDR3 regions derived from RNA transcripts. The primer set for the first-round RT-PCR of the TCR CDR3 was HTBI. TCRdb ran MiXCR on the multiplex PCR reads and lists one entry per CDR3 protein. The sample yields hundreds of thousands of distinct CDR3 sequences, roughly 20% seen once. Germline V gene sequence: CDR1 KGHDR, CDR2 SFDVKD. Trimming stripped 4 bases from V and 0 bases from J, with 10 bases between. This CDR3 spans 15 amino acids. The sample taken for sequencing was blood. This clonotype originated in a woman aged 50 to 60 with Graves' hyperthyroidism that later progressed to Graves' ophthalmopathy. The J gene is TRBJ2-3, the V gene TRBV24-1, with no clear D. The CDR3 coding sequence is TGTGCCACCAGTGAAAGCGCTGCTAGCACAGATACGCAGTATTTT. Translating it yields CATSESAASTDTQYF.